The present T cell receptor beta chain was sequenced within a study of Graves' ophthalmopathy and Graves' hyperthyroidism. RNA transcripts provided the template for amplifying TCR beta CDR3 regions. First-round RT-PCR with HTBI primers preceded a second-round multiplex PCR. TCRdb fed the multiplex PCR reads into MiXCR, producing one record per CDR3 protein. The sample has a few hundred thousand distinct CDR3 sequences, less than 45% seen once; the top ten hold 3.5% to 5%. This clonotype has a count of ten or more. The CDR3 has 15 amino acids. V lost 6 bases to trimming and J lost 4 bases; unmatched junction nucleotides: 8.

The gene calls are TRBV12-3 or TRBV12-4 and TRBJ1-2; 10 bases agree with TRBD1. The sample consisted of peripheral blood or thyroid tissue (not recorded which). This TCR was sampled from an adult man with Graves' hyperthyroidism. CDR3 protein: CASSRNGDRGYGYTF. The CDR3 DNA reads TGTGCCAGCAGCCGAAACGGGGACAGGGGCTATGGCTACACCTTC.